The rows below give T cell receptor beta chains drawn from one sample of a study of patients and donors after allogeneic stem cell transplantation. MiXCR, run by TCRdb on the RT-PCR reads, gives a single entry per CDR3 protein. Here the sample spans around 150,000 distinct CDR3 sequences, about 32% being singletons. Sequencing was done on a sample of blood, either unsorted or a sorted T cell fraction (not recorded which). The receptors derive from a human donor who was either an allogeneic HSCT recipient or a stem cell or donor lymphocyte infusion donor (not recorded which). It is not recorded whose cells these are; they may come from a transplant donor. Both conserved end residues are part of each CDR3. Fields, in order: J gene, V gene, D gene, clone size, CDR3 protein, CDR3 DNA. D genes are given only for firm matches. Clone size is given for some rows only: seen once, a few or many times, or a class if the clone is expanded.

>TRBJ2-1|TRBV7-9|.|.
CASSLYSYNEQFF
TGTGCCAGCAGCTTATACTCCTACAATGAGCAGTTCTTC
>TRBJ2-1|TRBV24-1|.|.
CATRPGHSSYNEQFF
TGTGCCACTAGACCCGGGCATAGCTCCTACAATGAGCAGTTCTTC
>TRBJ1-4|TRBV28|.|.
CASSLASVLWLFF
TGTGCCAGCAGTTTAGCGTCGGTGCTGTGGCTGTTTTTT
>TRBJ2-3|TRBV5-1|TRBD2|.
CASRPAILAGVEDTQYF
TGCGCCAGCAGACCTGCAATCCTAGCGGGAGTTGAAGATACGCAGTATTTT
>TRBJ2-3|TRBV6-5|.|few
CASSYQSGSGYTDTQYF
TGTGCCAGCAGTTACCAGTCGGGTAGCGGTTACACAGATACGCAGTATTTT
>TRBJ2-3|TRBV7-9|.|.
CASSHSGAGTDTQYF
TGTGCCAGCAGCCACTCGGGGGCTGGCACAGATACGCAGTATTTT
>TRBJ2-5|TRBV28|.|few
CASSFTAGGPETQYF
TGTGCCAGCAGTTTTACGGCAGGGGGGCCGGAGACCCAGTACTTC
>TRBJ2-7|TRBV7-9|TRBD2|.
CASSFERETYEQYF
TGTGCCAGCAGCTTTGAGCGGGAGACCTACGAGCAGTACTTC
>TRBJ1-2|TRBV20-1|.|many
CSATGLRGYTF
TGCAGTGCCACCGGGCTTAGGGGCTACACCTTC
>TRBJ1-1|TRBV4-3|.|.
CASSQDAFVFAGANTEAFF
TGCGCCAGCAGCCAAGACGCCTTCGTCTTTGCGGGGGCGAACACTGAAGCTTTCTTT
>TRBJ2-5|TRBV28|.|few
CASSLQGPKRGQYF
TGTGCCAGCAGCTTGCAGGGTCCCAAGAGGGGTCAGTACTTC
>TRBJ2-2|TRBV27|TRBD2|.
CASSSRTSGGELFF
TGTGCCAGCAGTTCCCGGACTAGCGGGGGGGAGCTGTTTTTT
>TRBJ2-3|TRBV20-1|TRBD2|once
CSARIYILAATSTDTQYF
TGCAGTGCTAGGATCTATATACTAGCGGCAACTAGCACAGATACGCAGTATTTT
>TRBJ1-2|TRBV29-1|.|many
CSGSFGFRGYTF
TGCAGCGGGTCCTTCGGTTTCCGTGGCTACACCTTC
>TRBJ1-6|TRBV15|.|.
CATSRILTGYNSPLHF
TGTGCCACCAGCAGAATATTAACAGGATATAATTCACCCCTCCACTTT
>TRBJ2-5|TRBV29-1|TRBD2|.
CSVRRETGRAQYF
TGCAGCGTTAGGCGGGAGACCGGGAGGGCCCAGTACTTC
>TRBJ2-7|TRBV6-2/TRBV6-3|TRBD1|.
CASSGRFTGGGYEQYF
TGTGCCAGCAGTGGGAGATTTACAGGGGGCGGTTACGAGCAGTACTTC
>TRBJ2-1|TRBV7-9|.|.
CASSSRDRPSYNEQFF
TGTGCCAGCAGCTCCCGGGACCGCCCCTCCTACAATGAGCAGTTCTTC
>TRBJ1-2|TRBV2|.|few
CASSPSTGTYGSYTF
TGTGCCAGCAGTCCCTCTACAGGGACCTATGGAAGCTACACCTTC
>TRBJ1-4|TRBV27|TRBD1|.
CASSLSVAGGAGKLFF
TGTGCCAGCAGTTTATCTGTTGCAGGGGGCGCTGGAAAACTGTTTTTT
>TRBJ2-3|TRBV12-3/TRBV12-4|.|.
CASSYILAGTDTQYF
TGTGCCAGCAGTTATATCCTAGCAGGGACAGATACGCAGTATTTT
>TRBJ2-1|TRBV12-3/TRBV12-4|TRBD1|.
CASSFRTGPNEQFF
TGTGCCAGCAGTTTCCGGACAGGGCCCAATGAGCAGTTCTTC
>TRBJ1-6|TRBV5-1|.|.
CASSFDPSGNSPLHF
TGCGCCAGCAGCTTCGACCCATCGGGGAATTCACCCCTCCACTTT
>TRBJ1-2|TRBV27|.|many
CASSRAGNYGYTF
TGTGCCAGCAGTCGTGCCGGGAACTATGGCTACACCTTC
>TRBJ2-3|TRBV4-3|TRBD2|few
CASSPHSGYTQYF
TGCGCCAGCAGCCCCCATAGCGGGTATACGCAGTATTTT
>TRBJ2-5|TRBV7-9|.|.
CASSKGVYQETQYF
TGTGCCAGCAGTAAGGGGGTCTACCAAGAGACCCAGTACTTC
>TRBJ1-2|TRBV24-1|.|few
CATSDSYGYTF
TGTGCCACCAGTGACTCCTATGGCTACACCTTC
>TRBJ2-1|TRBV10-3|.|few
CAIRGYGNEQFF
TGTGCCATCCGCGGGTATGGCAATGAGCAGTTCTTC
>TRBJ2-5|TRBV10-3|TRBD2|few
CAISEAGGTLLETQYF
TGTGCCATCAGTGAGGCGGGAGGAACCCTTTTGGAGACCCAGTACTTC
>TRBJ1-2|TRBV7-2|.|few
CASSFFREGFGYTF
TGTGCCAGCAGCTTTTTCAGGGAAGGGTTTGGCTACACCTTC
>TRBJ2-7|TRBV14|.|few
CASSQDGLNTYEQYF
TGTGCCAGCAGCCAAGACGGACTTAATACCTACGAGCAGTACTTC
>TRBJ1-2|TRBV20-1|.|.
CSASKDHTSGYGYTF
TGCAGTGCTAGTAAAGACCACACGTCTGGCTATGGCTACACCTTC
>TRBJ2-7|TRBV6-5|TRBD2|.
CASSNGLADYEQYF
TGTGCCAGCAGTAATGGACTAGCGGACTACGAGCAGTACTTC
>TRBJ2-2|TRBV6-5|.|.
CASSSHGSYTGELFF
TGTGCCAGCAGTTCCCACGGGAGCTACACCGGGGAGCTGTTTTTT
>TRBJ1-5|TRBV20-1|TRBD1|few
CSAREYRGTHQPQHF
TGCAGTGCTAGAGAGTACAGGGGTACCCATCAGCCCCAGCATTTT
>TRBJ2-5|TRBV29-1|.|few
CSVDTGWEETQYF
TGCAGCGTTGATACAGGCTGGGAAGAGACCCAGTACTTC
>TRBJ2-1|TRBV24-1|TRBD2|few
CATSDHPGTSGVIEQFF
TGTGCCACCAGTGATCATCCCGGGACTAGCGGGGTTATTGAGCAGTTCTTC
>TRBJ1-1|TRBV5-1|.|.
CASSLSGTPTEAFF
TGCGCCAGCAGCTTATCGGGGACTCCCACTGAAGCTTTCTTT
>TRBJ1-4|TRBV7-2|.|few
CASSLARGEKLFF
TGTGCCAGCAGCTTAGCCCGGGGCGAAAAACTGTTTTTT
>TRBJ2-7|TRBV5-5|.|.
CASSLDWPGAPYEQYF
TGTGCCAGCAGCTTGGATTGGCCAGGGGCACCCTACGAGCAGTACTTC
>TRBJ2-7|TRBV20-1|.|few
CSASPSGYEQYF
TGCAGTGCTTCCCCTTCCGGCTACGAGCAGTACTTC
>TRBJ1-2|TRBV24-1|.|few
CATSDFNEAGYTF
TGTGCCACCAGTGATTTCAACGAAGCGGGCTACACCTTC
>TRBJ2-5|TRBV7-9|.|once
CASSPRNF
TGTGCCAGCAGCCCCCGGAACTTC
>TRBJ1-1|TRBV5-5|.|.
CASSRVSGYQAFF
TGTGCCAGCAGCCGGGTGTCCGGTTATCAAGCTTTCTTT
>TRBJ1-6|TRBV6-6|.|.
CASSYNGFHIADFNSPLHF
TGTGCCAGCAGTTACAACGGCTTTCATATAGCAGACTTCAATTCACCCCTCCACTTT
>TRBJ2-3|TRBV28|.|.
CASHRSGEGTDTQYF
TGTGCCAGCCACCGAAGTGGTGAGGGGACAGATACGCAGTATTTT